This TCR beta chain appears in the sequencing data of a study of blood T cell repertoires in COVID-19. The method was immunoSEQ multiplex PCR; TCRdb's version includes in-frame clones alone and lacks a portion of them. The table includes over 200,000 clones, 70% to 90% detected once. The CDR3 consists of 15 residues. The V gene's germline CDR1 is PRHDT and CDR2 FYEKMQ (reference sequence). Trimming removed 5 bases from V and 11 bases from J, with 19 bases in between. Sample: peripheral blood. This receptor was identified in a man aged 25 to 40 with COVID-19, enrolled during active disease. This sequence joins TRBV13 and TRBJ1-6; tentatively, D is TRBD1 (5 bases). The CDR3 here is CASSPWQGPRAPLHF. The CDR3 DNA follows: TGTGCCAGCAGCCCCTGGCAGGGCCCTAGGGCACCCCTCCACTTT.